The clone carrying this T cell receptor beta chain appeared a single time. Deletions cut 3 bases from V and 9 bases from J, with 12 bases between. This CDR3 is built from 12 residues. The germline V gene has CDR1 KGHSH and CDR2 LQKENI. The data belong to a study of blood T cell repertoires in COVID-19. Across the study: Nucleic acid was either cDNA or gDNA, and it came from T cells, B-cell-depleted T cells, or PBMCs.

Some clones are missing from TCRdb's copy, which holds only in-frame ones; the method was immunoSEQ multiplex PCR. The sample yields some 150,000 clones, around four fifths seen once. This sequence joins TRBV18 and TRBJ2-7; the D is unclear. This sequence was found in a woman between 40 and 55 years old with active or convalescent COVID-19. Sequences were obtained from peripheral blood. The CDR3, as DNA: TGTGCCAGCTCACCTTCCACCCCGGTGCAGTACTTC. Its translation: CASSPSTPVQYF.